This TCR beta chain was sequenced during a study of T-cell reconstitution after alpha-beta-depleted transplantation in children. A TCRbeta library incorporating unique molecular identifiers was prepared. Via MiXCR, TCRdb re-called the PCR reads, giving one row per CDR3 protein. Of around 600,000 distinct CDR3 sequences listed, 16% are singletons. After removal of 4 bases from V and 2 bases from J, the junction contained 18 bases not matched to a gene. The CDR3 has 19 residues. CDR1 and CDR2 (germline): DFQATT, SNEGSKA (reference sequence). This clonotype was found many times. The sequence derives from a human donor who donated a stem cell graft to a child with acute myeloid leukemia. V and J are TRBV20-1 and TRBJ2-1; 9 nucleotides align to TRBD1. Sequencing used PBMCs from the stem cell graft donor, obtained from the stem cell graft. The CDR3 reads CSAIAQGAQIGSTYNEQFF. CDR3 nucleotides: TGCAGTGCTATTGCACAGGGGGCGCAAATCGGCAGTACCTACAATGAGCAGTTCTTC.